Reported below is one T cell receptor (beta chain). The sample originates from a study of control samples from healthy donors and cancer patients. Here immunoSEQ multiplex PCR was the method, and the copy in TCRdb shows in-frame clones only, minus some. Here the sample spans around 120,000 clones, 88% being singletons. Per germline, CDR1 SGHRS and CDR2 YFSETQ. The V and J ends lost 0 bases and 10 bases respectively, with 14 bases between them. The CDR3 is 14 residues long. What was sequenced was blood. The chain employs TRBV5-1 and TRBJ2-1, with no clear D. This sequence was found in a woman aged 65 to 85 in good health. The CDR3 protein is CASSLEGNGEEQFF. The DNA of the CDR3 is TGCGCCAGCAGCTTGGAAGGGAATGGAGAGGAGCAGTTCTTC.